Each of the 25 T cell receptor beta chains below was sequenced from the same sample in a study of molecular identifiers for immune sequencing clone quantification. A single record per CDR3 protein comes from TCRdb applying MiXCR to the PCR reads. The sample contains over 50,000 distinct CDR3 sequences, around 34% of which appear only once. Sequenced: naive CD8+ T cells from blood, with Jurkat cell RNA spiked in. Subset meaning: FACS-sorted CD8+CD4-CCR7+CD45RA+ naive T cells. The receptor set was obtained from a human donor in good health. Some libraries in this study had Jurkat cell RNA spiked in.

This clonotype has just a few counts. This sequence joins TRBV20-1 and TRBJ2-7; 8 bases map to TRBD1. V lost 4 bases, J lost 5 bases, and 7 bases stayed unmatched. This CDR3 has 13 amino acids. Per the germline V gene, CDR1 is DFQATT and CDR2 is SNEGSKA (reference sequence). In nucleotides, the CDR3 is TGCAGTGCTACTTTGGACAGGGCCGACGAGCAGTACTTC. This translates into CSATLDRADEQYF.

The sample holds a few counts of this clonotype. This chain joins TRBV4-1 and TRBJ2-7, with TRBD1 matching 10 bases. The CDR3 length is 14 residues. J gave up 3 bases and V 5 bases, and 4 bases lay outside the gene matches. Germline CDR1 reads MGHRA; CDR2 reads YSYEKL. In DNA form, the CDR3 reads TGCGCCAGCAGCTCCGGGACAGGGGACTACGAGCAGTACTTC. Translation: CASSSGTGDYEQYF.

This clonotype was picked up a small number of times. The chain links TRBV4-3 to TRBJ2-5, with 8 bases aligning to TRBD2. Germline V gene data show CDR1 as LGHNA and CDR2 as YSLEER. This CDR3 contains 15 residues. The V gene end was trimmed by 5 bases and the J gene end by 4 bases; junction bases not matched to a gene: 9. The CDR3 spells CASSSAAGAGETQYF. Written as DNA, the CDR3 is TGCGCCAGCAGCTCCGCAGCGGGAGCGGGAGAGACCCAGTACTTC.

Turning to this clonotype: A read error may explain this, as a much larger clone is one base away. Without the conserved terminal phenylalanine or tryptophan, this CDR3 likely stems from a read error. The rearrangement joins TRBV19 to TRBJ1-1; D gene ambiguous. This CDR3 has 13 residues. Germline V gene data show CDR1 as LNHDA and CDR2 as SQIVND (reference sequence). Trimming took 7 bases from V and 1 from J, leaving 10 bases between them. The CDR3 sequence: CASTIAGNTEAFI. The CDR3 DNA sequence: TGTGCCAGTACCATAGCCGGGAACACTGAAGCTTTCATT.

This clonotype was detected ten times or more. This rearrangement joins TRBV2 to TRBJ2-3; 7 nucleotides agree with TRBD2. Germline V gene sequence: CDR1 SNHLY, CDR2 FYNNEI. V lost 7 bases and J lost 2; bases outside the gene matches: 9. The CDR3 has 15 amino acids. The CDR3 loop is CASISSGTFTDTQYF. DNA of the CDR3: TGTGCCAGCATTTCAAGCGGGACCTTCACAGATACGCAGTATTTT.

This clonotype was seen many times. The chain carries TRBV27 and TRBJ2-3; D ambiguous. The CDR3 spans 12 residues. CDR1 is MNHEY, CDR2 SMNVEV, per germline (reference sequence). Trimming stripped 3 bases from V and 4 bases from J, with 5 bases between. The CDR3 is CASSFPADTQYF. Here the CDR3 DNA reads TGTGCCAGCAGTTTTCCCGCAGATACGCAGTATTTT.

This clonotype was observed once. J is TRBJ2-7 and V is TRBV29-1; TRBD1 might be the D (8 bases). Germline V lookup: CDR1 SQVTM, CDR2 ANQGSEA. The CDR3 consists of 14 residues. Trimming removed 5 bases at V and 1 base at J, with 15 bases between. The CDR3 sequence: CSVSGGQASYEQYF. The CDR3 DNA reads as TGCAGCGTTTCGGGGGGACAGGCGTCCTACGAGCAGTACTTC.

This clonotype was detected ten times or more. The chain is built from TRBV12-3 or TRBV12-4 and TRBJ2-3; a possible D gene is TRBD1 (6 bases). V was shortened by 8 bases and J by 1 base, with 13 bases between the two germline ends. The CDR3 length is 14 residues. CDR3 sequence reads: CASRKGVGTDTQYF. CDR3 sequence (DNA): TGTGCCAGCCGCAAGGGGGTTGGCACAGATACGCAGTATTTT.

A note on this clonotype: This likely comes from a read error, as the CDR3 has no conserved phenylalanine or tryptophan at its end. This chain links TRBV27 with TRBJ2-1; D is ambiguous. The CDR3 runs 15 residues. The ends were cut back, 7 bases at V and 0 bases at J, with 13 bases in the middle. Germline-derived CDR1 and CDR2 are MNHEY and SMNVEV (reference sequence). The CDR3 nucleotides are TGTGCCAGCACCCGGGTCCAGAGCTCCTACAATGAGCAGTTCCTC. Its protein is CASTRVQSSYNEQFL.

A note on this clonotype: A read error may be the cause here, since a much bigger clone is one base away. The J gene is TRBJ2-3, the V gene TRBV9; 9 positions match TRBD1. This CDR3 is 17 amino acids long. The V segment lost 7 bases and the J segment 1 base; nucleotides outside the gene matches: 13. Germline lookup yields CDR1 SGDLS and CDR2 YYNGEE. This chain's CDR3 is CASGAPHRGPGTDTQYF. The DNA for the CDR3 is TGTGCCAGCGGCGCCCCACACAGGGGGCCGGGCACAGATACGCAGTATTTT.

In regard to this clonotype: One base away lies a much larger clone, so this may be a sequencing read error. CDR3 coding DNA: TGTGCCAGCAGCTTAGCGGCAGGGCCGAACACTGAAGCTTCCTTT. Amino acid sequence: CASSLAAGPNTEASF. The chain joins TRBV7-2 to TRBJ1-1; D is possibly TRBD1 (5 bases). This CDR3 region has 15 residues. The V gene's germline CDR1 is SGHTA and CDR2 FQGNSA.

The chain combines TRBV7-9 with TRBJ1-6; 7 bases are a match to TRBD1. J lost 9 bases, V lost 5 bases, and 7 bases had no gene match. Germline-derived CDR1 and CDR2 are SEHNR and FQNEAQ (reference sequence). The CDR3 is made up of 14 amino acids. DNA of the CDR3: TGTGCCAGCAGCCTGACAGGGATCGGTTCACCCCTCCACTTT. Translated, it gives CASSLTGIGSPLHF.

This clonotype was observed a handful of times. The V gene is TRBV28, the J gene TRBJ2-3; 8 nucleotides match TRBD2. V shed 7 bases and J 6 bases; nucleotides not matched to a gene: 21. Germline V gene sequence: CDR1 MDHEN, CDR2 SYDVKM. This CDR3 has 18 residues. The CDR3 region is CASNSQVRGVPTGDTQYF. CDR3 in DNA: TGTGCCAGCAACTCCCAGGTGCGGGGGGTCCCCACAGGGGATACGCAGTATTTT.

The table lists this clonotype with a few counts. The chain couples TRBV6-5 to TRBJ2-7, with TRBD2 matching over 11 bases. The J segment lost 4 bases and the V segment lost 6 bases, leaving 11 bases of the junction unmatched. Germline-derived CDR1 and CDR2 are MNHEY and SVGAGI. The CDR3 runs to 16 residues. CDR3 in amino acids: CASRPTGTSGPYEQYF. Written as DNA, the CDR3 is TGTGCCAGCAGACCCACCGGGACTAGCGGTCCATACGAGCAGTACTTC.

This clonotype occurred once. The rearrangement uses TRBV20-1 and TRBJ2-1; D perhaps matches TRBD2 (5 bases). Trimming stripped 1 base from V and 1 base from J, with 14 bases between. There are 16 residues in the CDR3. Germline CDR1 reads DFQATT; CDR2 reads SNEGSKA (reference sequence). The CDR3 sequence is CSARASGGSSYNEQFF. CDR3 coding DNA: TGCAGTGCTAGAGCGTCCGGAGGTTCTTCCTACAATGAGCAGTTCTTC.

This clonotype has a count of ten or more. The chain links TRBV28 to TRBJ2-7; D unresolved. The CDR3 loop spans 12 amino acids. Trimming pared 3 bases from V and 2 bases from J, leaving 5 bases between. Per the germline V gene, CDR1 is MDHEN and CDR2 is SYDVKM. The CDR3 nucleotides are TGTGCCAGCAGTTTTGGTACCTACGAGCAGTACTTC. The encoded protein is CASSFGTYEQYF. Full variable domain (rest looked up from reference TRBV28 and TRBJ2-7): DVKVTQSSRYLVKRTGEKVFLECVQDMDHENMFWYRQDPGLGLRLIYFSYDVKMKEKGDIPEGYSVSREKKERFSLILESASTNQTSMYLCASSFGTYEQYFGPGTRLTVT.

Of note for this clonotype: One junction end disagrees with the germline gene, perhaps due to a read error. The chain uses TRBV6-1 and TRBJ2-3; no clear D. The CDR3 has 15 residues. Germline values: CDR1 MNHNS, CDR2 SASEGT. In DNA form, the CDR3 reads TGTGCCGGCAGTGAAGCCAACCGAATCACAGATACGCAGAATTTT. Encoded protein: CAGSEANRITDTQNF.

In this sample, this clonotype turned up a few times. V usage is TRBV13 and J usage is TRBJ2-1; TRBD2 agrees at 13 bases. Germline loops: CDR1 PRHDT, CDR2 FYEKMQ (reference sequence). This CDR3 comprises 14 residues. V lost 6 bases to trimming and J lost 5 bases; unmatched junction nucleotides: 1. CDR3 in amino acids: CASSGTSGNNEQFF. DNA of the CDR3: TGTGCCAGCAGTGGGACTAGCGGGAACAATGAGCAGTTCTTC.

This clonotype has a count of ten or more. The V gene is TRBV7-9, the J gene TRBJ2-3; the D is unclear. Germline V gene lookup returns CDR1 SEHNR and CDR2 FQNEAQ (reference sequence). Trimming took 1 base from V and 5 from J, leaving 4 bases between them. CDR3 size: 12 residues. CDR3 DNA: TGTGCCAGCAGCTTAGTCGTAGATACGCAGTATTTT. Protein sequence: CASSLVVDTQYF.

Remarks on this clonotype: A much larger clone differs from this one at a single base, so this may be a read error. This CDR3 is missing its conserved last phenylalanine or tryptophan, likely due to a read error. This chain connects TRBV5-6 to TRBJ1-5; possible D gene TRBD1, 6 bases. The germline V and J ends were trimmed by 0 bases and 7 bases, with 17 bases remaining between them. This CDR3 contains 16 residues. Germline lookup yields CDR1 SGHDT and CDR2 YYEEEE. The CDR3 region is CASSLGPGDGGQPQHL. The DNA for the CDR3 is TGTGCCAGCAGCTTGGGACCAGGGGATGGAGGACAGCCCCAGCATCTT.

Only a few counts were recorded for this clonotype. The chain links TRBV20-1 to TRBJ2-2, with D tentatively TRBD1 or TRBD2 (5 bases each). The V end lost 0 bases, the J end lost 3 bases, and 14 bases lay between the germline ends. Germline-derived CDR1 and CDR2 are DFQATT and SNEGSKA (reference sequence). The CDR3 is 16 amino acids. The CDR3 DNA reads as TGCAGTGCTAGAGATCTGGCTCGAGGGGACACCGGGGAGCTGTTTTTT. This encodes CSARDLARGDTGELFF.

The V and J genes are TRBV4-3 and TRBJ1-1, with D maybe TRBD1 (6 bases). The germline V gene encodes CDR1 LGHNA and CDR2 YSLEER. Trimming cost V 0 bases and J 5 bases, with 13 bases left between them. The CDR3 has 15 amino acids. This CDR3 reads CASSQDYPGVTEAFF. CDR3 nucleotides: TGCGCCAGCAGCCAAGATTACCCAGGGGTTACTGAAGCTTTCTTT.

The rearrangement links TRBV12-3 or TRBV12-4 to TRBJ2-3; 7 nucleotides match TRBD2. The CDR3 contains 14 residues. J was trimmed by 1 base and V by 6 bases; bases with no gene match: 4. The CDR3 sequence is CASSRTSGTDTQYF. CDR3 nucleotides: TGTGCCAGCAGCAGAACTAGCGGCACAGATACGCAGTATTTT.

This clonotype was seen a handful of times. A clone one base away is much larger, so this may be a read error. The chain combines TRBV28 with TRBJ2-2; 10 bases line up with TRBD2. This CDR3 is built from 15 residues. CDR1 and CDR2 from the germline V gene are MDHEN and SYDVKM. CDR3 residues: CASSFVLAGAGELYF. The CDR3 nucleotides are TGTGCCAGCAGTTTCGTTCTAGCGGGAGCCGGGGAGCTGTATTTT.

This clonotype came up many times. V usage is TRBV2 and J usage is TRBJ2-3, with 9 positions matching TRBD1. This CDR3 is built from 15 residues. V was pared by 5 bases and J by 3 bases, with 6 bases of the junction left unmatched. Looked up from germline, CDR1 is SNHLY and CDR2 is FYNNEI. CDR3 sequence reads: CASSPTGGWTDTQYF. Here the CDR3 DNA reads TGTGCCAGCAGTCCGACAGGGGGGTGGACAGATACGCAGTATTTT.